One sample yielded the 30 T cell receptor beta chains listed below, sequenced in a study of Ad26.COV2.S vaccination and SARS-CoV-2 variants. Regarding treatment: about 20 received Ad26.COV2.S at low or high dose, single or two shots; about 5 received placebo; per-sample allocation not given. At day 63 after the first vaccine or placebo injection, samples were drawn. The assay was immunoSEQ multiplex PCR, and TCRdb's table has in-frame clones only and misses some. The sample includes 400,000 to 500,000 clones, 85% to 90% of them seen just once. The sequenced sample was peripheral blood, obtained in a trial of Ad26.COV2.S vaccine versus placebo. The source is a person between 18 and 65 years old who received the Ad26.COV2.S COVID-19 vaccine or a placebo.

CDR3 residues: CASSFSPKNIQYF. The CDR3 coding sequence is TGTGCCAGCAGTTTTTCTCCCAAAAACATTCAGTACTTC. The rearrangement links TRBV27 to TRBJ2-4; D is uncertain. Between the trimmed V and J ends, which lost 3 bases and 2 bases, there was a span of 5 bases. The CDR3 has 13 amino acids. The germline V gene encodes CDR1 MNHEY and CDR2 SMNVEV (reference sequence).

The gene calls are TRBV27 and TRBJ2-3; D call uncertain. Between the trimmed V and J ends, which lost 5 bases and 0 bases, there was a span of 9 bases. The CDR3 is made up of 14 amino acids. Germline CDR1 and CDR2: MNHEY and SMNVEV (reference sequence). The CDR3 DNA reads as TGTGCCAGCAGTCGACACACTAGCACAGATACGCAGTATTTT. This codes for CASSRHTSTDTQYF.

V is TRBV5-1 and J is TRBJ2-7, with TRBD1 matching 7 bases. Germline V CDR1 and CDR2: SGHRS, YFSETQ. V shed 2 bases, J shed 2 bases, and the junction held 7 bases outside the gene matches. This CDR3 is built from 15 residues. The CDR3: CASSFDRVVPYEQYF. The CDR3 DNA is TGCGCCAGCAGCTTCGACAGGGTAGTGCCCTACGAGCAGTACTTC.

Here the CDR3 reads CASSADGSNQPQHF. Written as DNA, the CDR3 is TGTGCCAGCAGCGCGGACGGTAGCAATCAGCCCCAGCATTTT. The chain combines TRBV9 with TRBJ1-5; D not certain. Germline CDR1 and CDR2: SGDLS and YYNGEE. V shed 3 bases and J shed 0 bases, with 7 bases lying between them. This CDR3 region has 14 residues.

The chain links TRBV5-1 to TRBJ2-1, with 9 bases matching TRBD2. The CDR3 runs 15 residues. CDR1 and CDR2 (germline): SGHRS, YFSETQ. Losses at the gene ends were 0 bases for V and 4 bases for J; bases not matched to a gene: 2. This chain's CDR3 is CASSLGLAVYNEQFF. CDR3 in DNA: TGCGCCAGCAGCTTGGGACTAGCGGTTTACAATGAGCAGTTCTTC.

V gene TRBV7-2 combines with J gene TRBJ1-4; possible D gene TRBD1, 5 bases. CDR1 is SGHTA and CDR2 is FQGNSA in the germline V gene. The CDR3 runs 13 residues. V dropped 5 bases and J dropped 8 bases, with 12 bases sitting between them. In nucleotides, the CDR3 is TGTGCCAGCAGCAGGGACCCGCAGGAAAAACTGTTTTTT. Translating it yields CASSRDPQEKLFF.

This rearrangement joins TRBV29-1 to TRBJ1-1; D gene unclear. Per the germline V gene, CDR1 is SQVTM and CDR2 is ANQGSEA. The CDR3 spans 13 residues. The ends were cut back, 4 bases at V and 5 bases at J, with 14 bases in the middle. CDR3 protein: CSVVAGPRTEAFF. The CDR3 region has the DNA TGCAGCGTTGTTGCAGGTCCCCGAACTGAAGCTTTCTTT. The full variable domain, completed using reference TRBV29-1 and TRBJ1-1, is SAVISQKPSRDICQRGTSLTIQCQVDSQVTMMFWYRQQPGQSLTLIATANQGSEATYESGFVIDKFPISRPNLTFSTLTVSNMSPEDSSIYLCSVVAGPRTEAFFGQGTRLTVV.

V usage is TRBV11-3 and J usage is TRBJ2-7; tentatively, D is TRBD1 (6 bases). Germline V gives CDR1 SGHNT, CDR2 YENEEA. The germline V and J ends were trimmed by 5 bases and 8 bases, with 19 bases remaining between them. CDR3 length equals 14 residues. The CDR3, as DNA: TGTGCCAGCAGCACCGGGACACCCTCCTCCCAGCAGTACTTC. It yields the protein CASSTGTPSSQQYF.

V usage is TRBV6-2 or TRBV6-3 and J usage is TRBJ1-2; D may be TRBD1 (6 bases). The CDR3 loop spans 18 amino acids. Germline V gene data show CDR1 as MNHEY and CDR2 as SVGEGT. Trimming left V 4 bases short and J 1 base short, with 22 bases between. CDR3 sequence reads: CASSSHRDTVNFNYGYTF. The CDR3 DNA sequence: TGTGCCAGCAGTTCCCACCGGGACACCGTTAATTTTAACTATGGCTACACCTTC.

The rearrangement joins TRBV12-3 or TRBV12-4 to TRBJ1-1; tentatively, D is TRBD1 (5 bases). The CDR3 loop spans 13 amino acids. V lost 5 bases and J 5 bases, leaving 12 bases between the germline ends. This CDR3 is CASSARDGTEAFF. In nucleotides, the CDR3 is TGTGCCAGCAGTGCCCGGGACGGTACTGAAGCTTTCTTT.

The chain joins TRBV3-1 (or the pseudogene TRBV3-2) to TRBJ2-7, with 7 positions matching TRBD2. The CDR3 spans 16 residues. CDR1 and CDR2 from the germline V gene are LGHDT and YNNKEL (reference sequence). J gave up 2 bases and V 4 bases, and 11 bases lay outside the gene matches. The chain's CDR3 is CASSPALQRDTYEQYF. The CDR3 bases are TGTGCCAGCAGCCCAGCTCTTCAGCGGGATACCTACGAGCAGTACTTC.

The rearrangement uses TRBV27 and TRBJ2-3; TRBD2 aligns across 7 bases. V was pared by 1 base and J by 0 bases, with 13 bases of the junction left unmatched. The CDR3 consists of 19 residues. Germline CDR1 MNHEY, CDR2 SMNVEV (reference sequence). This chain's CDR3 is CASSLYPPVLAASTDTQYF. The CDR3 nucleotides read TGTGCCAGCAGTTTATACCCCCCCGTTCTAGCGGCAAGCACAGATACGCAGTATTTT.

Turning to this clone: The same CDR3 is also encoded by other DNA sequences in this sample. The chain couples TRBV5-1 to TRBJ2-3; no definite D call. Trimming took 5 bases from V and 2 from J, leaving 6 bases between them. The CDR3 sequence is 12 residues long. CDR1 and CDR2 from the germline V gene are SGHRS and YFSETQ. CDR3 sequence: CASSQPTDTQYF. The CDR3 DNA reads TGCGCCAGCAGTCAACCCACAGATACGCAGTATTTT.

The chain uses TRBV27 and TRBJ1-4, with 7 bases identical to TRBD1. V was clipped by 6 bases and J by 10 bases; unmatched bases: 20. There are 17 residues in the CDR3. Looked up from germline, CDR1 is MNHEY and CDR2 is SMNVEV (reference sequence). In DNA form, the CDR3 reads TGTGCCAGCAGACTATTATCCCGACAGGGATCCGACTTAAAACTGTTTTTT. The encoded protein is CASRLLSRQGSDLKLFF.

The chain has TRBV5-4 and TRBJ2-5; perhaps TRBD1 as D (6 bases). The CDR3 consists of 13 residues. Germline V gives CDR1 SGHNT, CDR2 YYREEE (reference sequence). Trimming removed 4 bases from V and 4 bases from J, with 11 bases in between. The CDR3 loop is CASSLGGTETQYF. CDR3 coding DNA: TGTGCCAGCAGCCTAGGGGGAACAGAGACCCAGTACTTC.

V usage is TRBV6-6 and J usage is TRBJ2-7; D might be TRBD1 (5 bases). This CDR3 has 14 amino acids. Germline loops: CDR1 MNHNY, CDR2 SVGAGI (reference sequence). V lost 2 bases and J lost 5, with 13 bases in between. CDR3 protein: CASSYKQGVDEQYV. The DNA of the CDR3 is TGTGCCAGCAGTTACAAGCAGGGTGTAGACGAGCAGTACGTC.

The rearrangement uses TRBV30 and TRBJ2-7; a possible D gene is TRBD2 (7 bases). V shed 3 bases and J shed 3 bases, with 15 bases lying between them. The germline gives CDR1 GTSNPN, CDR2 SVGIG (reference sequence). The CDR3 runs to 14 residues. The CDR3 DNA sequence: TGTGCCTGGAGGATTGGGGGGGGGCTCTACGAGCAGTACTTC. This translates into CAWRIGGGLYEQYF.

This sequence joins TRBV13 and TRBJ1-1; tentatively, D is TRBD1 (5 bases). Germline V gives CDR1 PRHDT, CDR2 FYEKMQ (reference sequence). The CDR3 totals 13 residues. V was trimmed by 7 bases and J by 1 base, leaving 10 bases between them. In DNA, the CDR3 is TGTGCCAGCACCCTAAGGGGGAACACTGAAGCTTTCTTT. Its protein product is CASTLRGNTEAFF. The full variable domain, rest sourced from reference TRBV13 and TRBJ1-1, is AAGVIQSPRHLIKEKRETATLKCYPIPRHDTVYWYQQGPGQDPQFLISFYEKMQSDKGSIPDRFSAQQFSDYHSELNMSSLELGDSALYFCASTLRGNTEAFFGQGTRLTVV.

V and J are TRBV2 and TRBJ1-3; D gene ambiguous. Germline V gene lookup returns CDR1 SNHLY and CDR2 FYNNEI. The germline V and J ends were trimmed by 2 bases and 2 bases, with 10 bases remaining between them. The CDR3 runs to 15 residues. The chain's CDR3 is CASSEQLLAGNTIYF. The CDR3 DNA reads TGTGCCAGCAGTGAACAGCTTCTAGCTGGAAACACCATATATTTT.

This clone was picked up one time. The V gene is TRBV12-2, the J gene TRBJ2-7; the table calls TRBD1, which could not be checked here. TRBV12-2 is a pseudogene segment. This CDR3 comprises 15 residues. The CDR3 DNA reads TGTGCAAGTCCCCTTGGACAGGGTGACCCCTACGAGCAGTACTTC. It translates to CASPLGQGDPYEQYF.

This chain links TRBV19 with TRBJ2-5, with 8 bases that match TRBD1. V lost 4 bases and J lost 3; bases outside the gene matches: 7. Per germline, CDR1 LNHDA and CDR2 SQIVND (reference sequence). The CDR3 is made up of 15 amino acids. CDR3 nucleotides: TGTGCCAGTAGTACCCCGGTGGACAGGGAAGAGACCCAGTACTTC. The encoded protein is CASSTPVDREETQYF.

The chain links TRBV24-1 to TRBJ2-2; D is unresolved. Between the trimmed V and J ends, which lost 4 bases and 6 bases, there was a span of 14 bases. The CDR3 is 15 amino acids. Looked up from germline, CDR1 is KGHDR and CDR2 is SFDVKD. The DNA of the CDR3 is TGTGCCACCAGTGACGGGTTAACTCGGGCCGGGGAGCTGTTTTTT. Amino acids: CATSDGLTRAGELFF.

The gene calls are TRBV30 and TRBJ2-5, with no clear D. CDR1 is GTSNPN and CDR2 is SVGIG in the germline V gene (reference sequence). Trimming removed 2 bases at V and 1 base at J, with 20 bases between. This CDR3 has 17 amino acids. The CDR3 DNA follows: TGTGCCTGGAGTACCCCCCTCCTAGACTGGATCCAAGAGACCCAGTACTTC. It encodes CAWSTPLLDWIQETQYF.

The rearrangement links TRBV18 to TRBJ2-7; TRBD2 aligns across 8 bases. Trimming cost V 5 bases and J 9 bases; bases outside gene matches: 15. Per the germline V gene, CDR1 is KGHSH and CDR2 is LQKENI. The CDR3 runs 15 residues. In nucleotides, the CDR3 is TGTGCCAGCTCATCCCTTGAAGGACTAGCAGACGTGCAGTACTTC. Protein: CASSSLEGLADVQYF.

V and J are TRBV9 and TRBJ2-2; 7 nucleotides agree with TRBD2. Looked up from germline, CDR1 is SGDLS and CDR2 is YYNGEE. The CDR3 runs to 16 residues. Losses at the gene ends were 4 bases for V and 6 bases for J; bases not matched to a gene: 12. CDR3: CASSPQGRAGAGELFF. CDR3 nucleotides: TGTGCCAGCAGCCCCCAAGGGAGGGCCGGCGCCGGGGAGCTGTTTTTT. Full variable domain (rest looked up from reference TRBV9 and TRBJ2-2): DSGVTQTPKHLITATGQRVTLRCSPRSGDLSVYWYQQSLDQGLQFLIQYYNGEERAKGNILERFSAQQFPDLHSELNLSSLELGDSALYFCASSPQGRAGAGELFFGEGSRLTVL.

The chain is built from TRBV6-5 and TRBJ1-1, with D hard to call. V shed 2 bases and J shed 0 bases, with 7 bases lying between them. CDR1 and CDR2 (germline): MNHEY, SVGAGI. The CDR3 consists of 14 residues. The CDR3 protein is CASSYADVNTEAFF. In DNA form, the CDR3 reads TGTGCCAGCAGTTACGCGGACGTGAACACTGAAGCTTTCTTT.

This clone was counted a single time. The gene calls are TRBV7-8 and TRBJ2-1; TRBD2 matches 10 bases. After removal of 9 bases from V and 5 bases from J, the junction contained 7 bases not matched to a gene. Germline-derived CDR1 and CDR2 are SGHVS and FQNEAQ. The CDR3 contains 14 residues. CDR3 DNA: TGTGCCAGTTCTCAGCGGGAGGGAAACAATGAGCAGTTCTTC. Residues: CASSQREGNNEQFF.

This chain joins TRBV6-4 and TRBJ2-1; D remains ambiguous. Trimming took off 9 bases at V and 4 bases at J, with 16 bases between the two ends. CDR1 is MRHNA and CDR2 is SNTAGT in the germline V gene. This CDR3 comprises 14 residues. CDR3 sequence reads: CARHRTLEYNEQFF. The CDR3 coding sequence is TGTGCCAGACATCGCACCCTGGAATACAATGAGCAGTTCTTC.

This clone appeared a few times. The chain is built from TRBV4-3 and TRBJ2-3; D uncertain. Trimming shortened V by 8 bases and J by 0 bases, and 15 bases separated the two germline ends. There are 15 residues in the CDR3. Germline V gives CDR1 LGHNA, CDR2 YSLEER. CDR3 in DNA: TGCGCCAGCCGAGATCGGCCCTCTAGCACAGATACGCAGTATTTT. Its translation is CASRDRPSSTDTQYF.

V usage is TRBV5-5 and J usage is TRBJ1-2; D gene uncertain. CDR1 is SGHKS, CDR2 YYEKEE, per germline (reference sequence). V was shortened by 4 bases and J by 2 bases, with 15 bases between the two germline ends. The CDR3 has 15 residues. The CDR3 DNA reads as TGTGCCAGCAGCCCTGGCGTGGGGTTAAACTATGGCTACACCTTC. This encodes CASSPGVGLNYGYTF.